This TCR beta chain is drawn from a study of T cells in Graves' hyperthyroidism and ophthalmopathy (dated by TCRdb to the late 2010s). For the wider study: Peripheral blood samples were taken at initial diagnosis, before any treatment was given. The roughly 90 discovery patients were divided at random into training and test sets in a 7:3 ratio. To identify distinguishing TCR V-J signatures, a discovery cohort of 95 to 100 patients was used, comprising 43 with Graves' ophthalmopathy and approximately 57 with stable Graves' hyperthyroidism. The paper reports TCR Vbeta CDR3 sequencing of some 140 peripheral blood samples: around 45 ophthalmopathy, under 80 hyperthyroidism and roughly 17 progressor patients. Following sampling, methimazole starting at 30 mg daily was given to hyperthyroidism patients, and high-dose intravenous methylprednisolone was given to ophthalmopathy patients. The study also compared thyroid tissue and blood T-cell repertoires from five or six Graves' hyperthyroidism patients. Prospective prediction of ophthalmopathy was tested in an independent validation cohort of fewer than 20 hyperthyroidism patients and 17 patients who later progressed to ophthalmopathy.

From its cysteine to its phenylalanine, the CDR3 spans 16 amino acids. The sequence is cut down to CDR3 DNA, 48 bases in frame from base 1. The germline V gene yields SGHTA for CDR1 and FQGNSA for CDR2. V is pared back by 3 bases and J by 1 base, with 15 bases lying between the germline termini. The investigation overall reported the following: Most expanded thyroid clonotypes (frequency above 0.001) were also found in blood, which suggests that blood repertoires may mirror thyroid immune responses. In validation, the model predicted progression to ophthalmopathy a median of roughly 6.2 months before onset, with over 60% sensitivity and more than 72% specificity. No statistical method was used to fix the sample size in advance, and group allocation was not hidden from the investigators. A 13 V-J signature model separated ophthalmopathy from stable hyperthyroidism, with over 85% sensitivity and 81.08% specificity in cross-validation and 80%/75% in testing.

Hyperthyroidism patients were newly diagnosed, with disease duration under 2 months, and aged 18 to 65 years. Exclusion was applied to patients with uncontrolled infections, other autoimmune diseases, pregnancy or lactation. Diagnoses were based on clinical symptoms, serum thyroxine and TRAb, thyroid ultrasound and orbital computed tomography. Blood from progressor patients was collected at the time of first diagnosis with hyperthyroidism, before any ophthalmopathy symptoms had appeared. PBMCs were separated from under 12 ml of fresh peripheral blood using Ficoll-Paque density gradient centrifugation. Progressor patients were initially diagnosed with Graves' hyperthyroidism and developed ophthalmopathy during follow-up. Total RNA was extracted using Trizol reagent, and RNA quality was assessed on an Agilent 2100 Bioanalyzer. This clonotype has a count of ten or more. The antigen it recognizes is unknown. The record has no base qualities; no much larger clone is one base away.

The TCR beta CDR3 regions were amplified from the RNA transcripts. The TCR CDR3 was subjected to a first round of RT-PCR using the HTBI primer set and the Qiagen OneStep RT-PCR kit. A second multiplex PCR round built the libraries, followed by size selection and purification. The libraries were sequenced on an Illumina HiSeq2000 using paired-end 100 bp reads. The original methods were these. SOAPnuke was used to process the raw data, removing reads that contained adapters or uncalled bases, had a mean Phred below 15, or lacked an exact match to the constant primer or identifier. High-quality paired reads were merged using COPE v1.2.5, and each unique nucleotide sequence was defined as a clonotype. MiTCR v1.1 was used to align the clonotypes against IMGT TRBV, TRBD and TRBJ reference segments. The analysis was restricted to V-J combinations with a frequency above 0.0001, which together covered 99.2% of the repertoires. The TCS score was defined as the ratio of F50 (clonal expansion) to E x V (chaos), calculated using BLOSUM62-based TCRdist between CDR3 peptides within each V-J. Welch's t-statistics and random forest reduced just over 500 V-J features to 10 to 15, which were used in a naive Bayes classifier (R e1071). TCRdb took the public reads, trimmed them with fastp at Q25, ran MiXCR for clone calling and kept in-frame beta chains. For every CDR3 protein sequence, its rows merge into one entry that carries the most common genes and DNA. None of the V and J calls come from the authors' own analysis; TCRdb made them. This sample gives about 580,000 distinct CDR3 sequences in total; more than 11% of them show up just once. The ten largest clones capture 4.5% to 6% of the sample.

The chain couples TRBV7-2 to TRBJ1-2, with the D gene call left open. Sequencing was carried out using blood. The TCR comes from a woman aged 25 to 45 with Graves' hyperthyroidism that later progressed to Graves' ophthalmopathy. The CDR3 loop reads CASSLSKTIFNYGYTF. The sequence in DNA is TGTGCCAGCAGCTTGTCTAAAACTATATTTAACTATGGCTACACCTTC.